This section outlines one T cell receptor (beta chain) sequence together with its context. Its antigen is still unknown. Expressed TCRB transcripts were sequenced because the entire RNA isolate underwent reverse transcription. Libraries were prepared by immunoSEQ multiplex PCR; TCRdb keeps only in-frame clonotypes and omits some of them. The profile shows fewer than 300,000 clones, 20% of them singletons. This specimen comes from a study of beta chain features in type 1 diabetes. Whole-study results and caveats: Shorter TCRB CDR3s, moderately but significantly so, were found in Type 1 diabetes patients in all four CD4+ subsets.

Sorted populations all exceeded 95% purity. CDR1 and CDR2 from the germline V gene are SGHRS and YFSETQ. The CDR3 is made up of 13 amino acids. Trimming took 3 bases from V and 3 from J; bases not matched to a gene: 2. The sample consisted of naive CD4+ T cells from blood. The receptor's source is a woman aged 40 to 50 with type 1 diabetes. This sequence joins TRBV5-1 and TRBJ2-5; 7 nucleotides match TRBD2. CDR3 bases: TGCGCCAGCAGCTACGGGACTAAAGAGACCCAGTACTTC. Translation: CASSYGTKETQYF.